The entry below gives a single T cell receptor (beta chain) sequence along with its context. This clone's antigen is unknown. Per-base qualities were not stored, and no clone one base away is much larger. These data come from a study of human versus mouse CDR3 diversity and MHC coevolution (dated by TCRdb to 2015 to 2018). Looking at the study overall: According to reports, the immunoSEQ assay detects one in 200,000 T cells and minimizes multiplex PCR amplification bias. Across mouse and human samples, each sample had between roughly 0.6 x 10^7 and 1.7 x 10^7 valid reads. Human naive CD4 T cell repertoires were used as a reference for TCR selection on multiple MHC II alleles and were compared with human-TCR-locus transgenic mice carrying single MHC II. The human cohort comprised three healthy volunteer blood donors, one aged 30 to 40, one aged 40 to 50 and one aged 60 to 70 at collection. Study-wide conclusions, independent of this receptor: Because human T cells were selected on roughly 6 MHC II alleles, repertoire diversity in humans and mice was not considered directly comparable. Among all compared groups, two of the three human donors had the lowest clonal inequality scores. The largest TCR beta repertoire according to iCHAO1 estimates belonged to humans, at roughly 1.5 million clonotypes, a result attributed likely to selection by multiple MHC II molecules. On average, more CDR3 deletions and insertions were observed in humans than in mice, indicating greater exonuclease and TdT activity.

The QIAGEN blood and tissue kit was used to extract genomic DNA from sorted cells, and the DNA was quantified on a NanoDrop 1000. Using multiplex PCR of genomic DNA, the immunoSEQ platform deep sequenced and quantified the TCR alpha and beta chains. As for how the authors treated the data: Annotation of the TCR sequences relied on IMGT gene and region definitions. Out-of-frame rearrangements were used as a proxy for the preselection repertoire and compared with in-frame clonotypes. The iCHAO1 estimator provided with the immunoSEQ platform was used to estimate repertoire size. Clonal inequality was measured with a Gini index on in-frame amino acid clonotypes, based on the Lorenz curve. The intersect function in the R package tcR was used to count shared clonotypes, while the Jaccard index served to score similarity. V, J and V-J usage frequencies went into a principal component analysis run with the R prcomp function, with no normalization applied. Here the immuneACCESS table is served through TCRdb, limited to in-frame sequences with V and J called. Missing clones are a known gap in these copies; in checked studies unresolved V genes cover under half, and the rest lacks a known reason. V and J calls and clone size are given by that table; D and trimming were obtained from the DNA. The sample records about 60,000 clones, just under 95% of which are singletons. The ten top clones hold approximately 17% of the sample.

Naive CD4 T cells, defined as CD45RO-negative and CD62L-positive, were isolated from PBMCs by fluorescence-activated cell sorting. Each donor gave 50 to 65 ml of fresh peripheral blood, from which PBMCs were isolated by Ficoll density centrifugation. Cell sorting was carried out on a FACSAria III instrument, and a purity above 95% was achieved for all samples. From a lookup of the germline V gene, CDR1 and CDR2 are MDHEN and SYDVKM. V loses 6 bases of germline sequence and J loses 5 bases, and the interval between the two ends is 16 bases. From the cysteine up to the phenylalanine, the CDR3 has a length of 14 residues. The retained sequence is limited to the CDR3, 42 bases, with the frame set at the first base.

The origin of this receptor is a person aged 55 to 75 in good health. The sample comprised naive CD4+ T cells from blood. The cell subset or site label for this specimen denotes: CD45RO-negative CD62L-positive naive CD4 T cells. Here the chain combines TRBV28 and TRBJ2-5; the D gene assignment is ambiguous. Read as DNA, the sequence is TGTGCCAGCAGCCGGAATAGCCCCTTGGAGACCCAGTACTTC. It translates as CASSRNSPLETQYF.